These T cell receptor beta chains were read from a single sample in a study of Graves' ophthalmopathy and Graves' hyperthyroidism. TCRdb ran MiXCR on the multiplex PCR reads and lists one entry per CDR3 protein. The repertoire holds 1 million to 1.3 million distinct CDR3 sequences, 36% seen once, with around 10% in the top ten. Sequencing was performed on peripheral blood or thyroid tissue (not recorded which). Receptors were obtained from an adult man with Graves' hyperthyroidism. Both conserved end residues are part of each CDR3. A D gene is named only where the DNA matches it firmly. Where a row states a size, it is once, few, many or the class of an expanded clone; other rows omit it.

D gene	V gene	J gene	clone size	CDR3 DNA	CDR3 protein
.	TRBV29-1	TRBJ2-3	.	TGCAGCGTCCAAACCCACAGCACTAGCACAGATACGCAGTATTTT	CSVQTHSTSTDTQYF
.	TRBV29-1	TRBJ2-6	.	TGCAGCGTTGAATTGGCTAGCAGGGGGGCCAACGTCCTGACTTTC	CSVELASRGANVLTF
.	TRBV6-6	TRBJ2-5	few	TGTGCCAGCAGCCCAGGGCCTTCGTACCAAGAGACCCAGTACTTC	CASSPGPSYQETQYF
TRBD1	TRBV5-1	TRBJ2-7	many	TGCGCCAGCAGCTTATGGACAGGACCGACCTACGAGCAGTACTTC	CASSLWTGPTYEQYF
.	TRBV10-3	TRBJ1-5	.	TGTGCCAGCAGGGACGCAGGGGAGGATCAGCCCCAGCATTTT	CASRDAGEDQPQHF
TRBD1	TRBV4-3	TRBJ2-6	.	TGCGCCAGCAGCCAGGAGCAGGGACAGGAGATCTCTGGGGCCAACGTCCTGACTTTC	CASSQEQGQEISGANVLTF
TRBD1	TRBV7-9	TRBJ2-7	.	TGTGCCAGCAGCCCGGAGCAGAAGACAGGGGCGAACTCCTACGAGCAGTACTTC	CASSPEQKTGANSYEQYF
.	TRBV5-1	TRBJ2-6	.	TGCGCCAGCCGGGCCAGCTGGTTGTCTGGGGCCAACGTCCTGACTTTC	CASRASWLSGANVLTF
TRBD1	TRBV30	TRBJ1-5	.	TGTGCCTGGAGTAAGGACAGGTCTTTTTTTCACCAGCATTTT	CAWSKDRSFFHQHF
.	TRBV29-1	TRBJ1-5	many	TGCAGCGTTGAGGAGGGGGACGGGCAGCCCCAGCATTTT	CSVEEGDGQPQHF
.	TRBV7-2	TRBJ1-6	many	TGTGCCAGCAGCTTAGTTAGGGACTTAAGTTCACCCCTCCACTTT	CASSLVRDLSSPLHF
TRBD1	TRBV29-1	TRBJ2-7	many	TGCAGCATTCCGAGGACCGGGACAGGGGGTTACGAGCAGTACTTC	CSIPRTGTGGYEQYF
.	TRBV5-6	TRBJ1-1	.	TGTGCCAGCAGCATAAGACCGAACGCTGAAGCTTTCTTT	CASSIRPNAEAFF
TRBD1	TRBV10-3	TRBJ2-7	.	TGTGCCATCGGGAGGGACAGGGCCTACGAGCAGTACTTC	CAIGRDRAYEQYF
.	TRBV29-1	TRBJ2-7	.	TGCAGCGGGACCGCCTACGAGCAGTACTTC	CSGTAYEQYF
TRBD2	TRBV7-2	TRBJ2-7	.	TGTGCCAGCAGCTTAGGTAGCGGGGGGGCGGGCGAGCAGTACTTC	CASSLGSGGAGEQYF
.	TRBV10-2	TRBJ1-2	.	TGCGCCAGCAGTGAGCCGGACAGCAACAATAACTATGGCTACACCTTC	CASSEPDSNNNYGYTF
TRBD2	TRBV20-1	TRBJ2-5	.	TGCAGTGCTCCAGCGGGTTGGGGGGGGACCCAGTACTTC	CSAPAGWGGTQYF
.	TRBV12-3/TRBV12-4	TRBJ2-5	.	TGTGCCAGCAGTGGCCAGATCGGCGTAAAGACCCAGTACTTC	CASSGQIGVKTQYF
.	TRBV7-9	TRBJ1-4	.	TGTGCCAGCAGTCCCGGTGGAGAAGAAGAACCGTTTTTT	CASSPGGEEEPFF
.	TRBV19	TRBJ2-5	.	TGTGCCAGTACCTCCTACACCCAAGAGACCCAGTACTTC	CASTSYTQETQYF
.	TRBV7-9	TRBJ2-3	.	TGTGCCAGCAGCCTGGGCGGGGCGGCAGATACGCAGTATTTT	CASSLGGAADTQYF
.	TRBV10-3	TRBJ1-2	.	TGTGCCATCAGTGCATCGGGGCTGGTCAACTATGGCTACACCTTC	CAISASGLVNYGYTF
.	TRBV5-6	TRBJ2-7	few	TGTGCCAGCAACACAAACAGCTACGAGCAGTACTTC	CASNTNSYEQYF
.	TRBV10-3	TRBJ2-5	few	TGTGCCAGTCGACTTTCCACACAGACCCAGTACTTC	CASRLSTQTQYF
TRBD1	TRBV10-3	TRBJ2-5	.	TGTGCCAGTCGGGACAGGGCTCGGGAGACCCAGTACTTC	CASRDRARETQYF
TRBD1	TRBV28	TRBJ2-5	few	TGTGCCAGCAGTGGAAGGGACAGCCAAGAGACCCAGTACTTC	CASSGRDSQETQYF
TRBD1	TRBV19	TRBJ1-5	.	TGTGCCAGTAGTATTTGGGACAGAAATCATCCCCAGCATTTT	CASSIWDRNHPQHF
.	TRBV4-3	TRBJ1-2	many	TGCGCCAGCAGCCAAGATAACAGGGAGGGCTATGGCTACACCTTC	CASSQDNREGYGYTF
.	TRBV4-3	TRBJ1-4	few	TGCGCCAGCAGCCAGGAAAGTAGGTCGAATGAAAAACTGTTTTTT	CASSQESRSNEKLFF
.	TRBV7-2	TRBJ2-7	.	TGCGCCAGCAGAGCACAGGGTCGGTCCGGCTACGAGCAGTACTTC	CASRAQGRSGYEQYF
TRBD1	TRBV6-2/TRBV6-3	TRBJ1-5	many	TGTGCCAGCCGTGGACAGGGCGCACAGCCCCAGCATTTT	CASRGQGAQPQHF
.	TRBV20-1	TRBJ1-1	.	TGCAGGCTAGACACCTGGAACACTGAAGCTTTCTTT	CRLDTWNTEAFF
.	TRBV10-3	TRBJ1-5	.	TGTGCCATCAGTGGGACCAACCAAGAGACCCAGCATTTT	CAISGTNQETQHF
TRBD1	TRBV19	TRBJ2-5	many	TGTGCCAGTAGTACGATAGGACAGGGGCTAGGGGAGACCCAGTACTTC	CASSTIGQGLGETQYF
.	TRBV7-8	TRBJ2-2	few	TGTGCCAGCAGCTTATCGGGGGAGAACACCGGGGAGCTGTTTTTT	CASSLSGENTGELFF
TRBD1	TRBV5-5	TRBJ1-5	many	TGTGCCAGCAGCTTAGGACAGGGGGAAGTACGGCCCCAGCATTTT	CASSLGQGEVRPQHF
.	TRBV5-1	TRBJ2-5	.	TGCGCCAGCAGCTTCCGGGACACCAAAGAGACCCAGTACTTC	CASSFRDTKETQYF
.	TRBV15	TRBJ1-6	.	TGTGCCACCAGCAGAGACCCGGGGGGTTCGGGGGAACGGTCACCCCTCCACTTT	CATSRDPGGSGERSPLHF
.	TRBV20-1	TRBJ1-5	.	TGCAGTGATGCTGGACAGAACAATCAGCCCCAGCATTTT	CSDAGQNNQPQHF
.	TRBV2	TRBJ1-3	many	TGTGCCAGCAGTGAAACCCCGGGTATCTCTGGAAACACCATATATTTT	CASSETPGISGNTIYF
.	TRBV29-1	TRBJ2-5	many	TGCAGCGTTGAAGGGGGTCAGAACCAAGAGACCCAGTACTTC	CSVEGGQNQETQYF
.	TRBV9	TRBJ2-2	many	TGTGCCAGCACCAACCAGCCCGGGGAGCTGTTTTTT	CASTNQPGELFF
.	TRBV15	TRBJ1-4	many	TGTGCCACCACCGAAGTGGGAAATGAAAAACTGTTTTTT	CATTEVGNEKLFF
.	TRBV10-1	TRBJ2-7	many	TGCGCCAGCAGGATGGGACTCTCCTACGAGCAGTACTTC	CASRMGLSYEQYF
.	TRBV24-1	TRBJ2-5	.	TGTGCCACCAGTGATGGGTTAGGGCGAGCCAATCAGCCCCAGTACTTC	CATSDGLGRANQPQYF
TRBD1	TRBV5-1	TRBJ2-6	many	TGCGCCAGCAGCACTGGACAGGCCCCACGCTCTGGGGCCAACGTCCTGACTTTC	CASSTGQAPRSGANVLTF
.	TRBV19	TRBJ2-5	.	TGTGCCAGTAGTCCCTGGGTCACCCTCCAAGAGACCCAGTACTTC	CASSPWVTLQETQYF
.	TRBV10-3	TRBJ2-7	.	TGTGCCATCAGCTCGGGAGTGGGTTACGAGCAGTACTTC	CAISSGVGYEQYF
TRBD1	TRBV6-5	TRBJ1-2	many	TGTGCCAGCAGTTACTCGCAGGGGGTTGGCTACACCTTC	CASSYSQGVGYTF
.	TRBV19	TRBJ1-1	.	TGTGCCAGTAGTATAGTCGGGCTCAGCACTGAAGCTTTCTTT	CASSIVGLSTEAFF
.	TRBV7-2	TRBJ2-7	few	TGTGCCAGCAGTCCCTCCGGGACGGACGAGCAGTACTTC	CASSPSGTDEQYF
.	TRBV6-5	TRBJ1-1	.	TGTGCCAGCACCAAAGAACAGGAGATGAACACTGAAGCTTTCTTT	CASTKEQEMNTEAFF
TRBD1	TRBV20-1	TRBJ2-7	.	TGCAGTGCTAGCCCCGGACAGGGGAAGCTTGGCGAGCAGTACTTC	CSASPGQGKLGEQYF
.	TRBV4-1	TRBJ1-2	many	TGCGCCAGCAGCCAAGTGGTCAGGGTTTACGGCTACACCTTC	CASSQVVRVYGYTF
TRBD1	TRBV9	TRBJ1-1	.	TGTGCCAGCAGCCGACAGGGTGTTCCCAACACTGAAGCTTTCTTT	CASSRQGVPNTEAFF
TRBD2	TRBV28	TRBJ2-2	.	TGTGCCAGCAGTTCGATAGCGGGAGGAACGAACACCGGGGAGCTGTTTTTT	CASSSIAGGTNTGELFF
TRBD1	TRBV7-2	TRBJ2-5	.	TGTGCCAGCCCCTCCGGGACAGCCCAAGAGGCCCAGTACTTC	CASPSGTAQEAQYF
TRBD1	TRBV7-9	TRBJ2-2	.	TGTGCCAGCAGCCGGGGACAGAGGAACACCGGGGAGCTGTCTTGG	CASSRGQRNTGELSW
.	TRBV29-1	TRBJ2-5	.	TGCAGCGCAGGAAAGGACACGTTTGGAGGAGAGACCCAGTACTTC	CSAGKDTFGGETQYF